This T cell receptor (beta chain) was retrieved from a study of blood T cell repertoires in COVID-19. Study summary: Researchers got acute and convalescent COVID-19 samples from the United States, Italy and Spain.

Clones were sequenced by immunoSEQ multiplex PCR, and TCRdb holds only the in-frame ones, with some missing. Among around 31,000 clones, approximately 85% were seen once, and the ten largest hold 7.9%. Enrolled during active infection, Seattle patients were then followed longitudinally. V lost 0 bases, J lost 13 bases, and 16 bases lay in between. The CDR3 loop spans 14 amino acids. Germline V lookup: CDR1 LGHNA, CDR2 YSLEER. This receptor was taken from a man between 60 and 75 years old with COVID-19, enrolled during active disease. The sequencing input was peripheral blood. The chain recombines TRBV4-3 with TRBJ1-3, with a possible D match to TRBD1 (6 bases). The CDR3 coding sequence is TGCGCCAGCAGCCAAGAGGGGGCCGCCGGAGGTATATATTTT. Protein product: CASSQEGAAGGIYF.